The present T cell receptor (beta chain) was sequenced within a study of CD8 T cells in ankylosing spondylitis (TCRdb year 2017). At the level of the whole study: T cell receptor beta repertoires were profiled in healthy donors and ankylosing spondylitis patients so that disease-linked TCR variants could be found. In total, the full study cohort was made up of roughly 110 healthy donors and about two dozen ankylosing spondylitis patients. Peripheral blood was sampled, and synovial fluid was additionally collected from ankylosing spondylitis patients. Paper-wide results and their limitations: Blood from ankylosing spondylitis patients appeared to be characterized by a TCR beta motif composed of roughly eight highly homologous amino acid variants. Some TCR beta motif variants had previously been reported in synovial fluid and blood of reactive arthritis patients, which suggested common disease-initiation mechanisms. A CD8+ phenotype was shown by the disease-linked clones, which were found at relatively low frequencies in peripheral blood. The disease-linked clones were reported to be significantly enriched in matched synovial fluid samples from ankylosing spondylitis patients.

Worth noting for this clonotype: What this receptor recognizes is not known. No base quality values were provided; no much bigger clone lies one nucleotide off.

The data were produced on an Illumina HiSeq 2500. Quantitative 5'-RACE with molecular barcodes was used to prepare TCR beta libraries. As for the authors' bioinformatics: Disease-linked TCR variants were identified with a new computational method built on a probabilistic model of VDJ rearrangement. TCRdb trimmed the raw reads at Q25, called clones with MiXCR and kept productive beta chains. Rows with one shared CDR3 protein collapse into an entry with the most common genes and DNA. These V and J calls rely on TCRdb rather than the paper's analysis. Within this sample are roughly 150,000 distinct CDR3 sequences, with about 32% of them counted one time only. The ten largest make up 4.5% to 6% of the sample. Synovial fluid samples and blood samples obtained from the same ankylosing spondylitis patients were matched. Reading the germline V gene gives CDR1 MDHEN and CDR2 SYDVKM. Taken from cysteine to phenylalanine, the CDR3 has 15 residues. The kept DNA is CDR3 alone, 45 bases in frame from the first base. Relative to germline, V is 2 bases shorter and J is 6 bases shorter, with 16 bases between their ends.

The specimen was synovial fluid, either unsorted or a sorted T cell fraction (not recorded which). This clonotype was sampled from a male donor with ankylosing spondylitis. The chain couples TRBV28 to TRBJ2-5, with the D segment identity uncertain. The DNA sequence is given as TGTGCCAGCAGTTTAGTTCTAGGGTCGGTAAAGACCCAGTACTTC. This sequence encodes CASSLVLGSVKTQYF.